In this sample, the clone carrying this T cell receptor (beta chain) turned up once. Germline values: CDR1 SGHDT, CDR2 YYEEEE. The V gene lost 4 bases and the J gene lost 5 bases, with 13 bases spanning the gap. This CDR3 spans 13 amino acids. The data stem from a study of blood T cell repertoires in COVID-19. TCRdb's table, derived via immunoSEQ multiplex PCR, lists solely in-frame clones and lacks some. The table includes 400,000 to 450,000 clones, over 75% detected once. Sequenced: PBMCs or T cells enriched from blood (not recorded which). This sequence was found in a young man who had recovered from COVID-19. The chain has TRBV5-6 and TRBJ2-7, with D perhaps TRBD2 (6 bases). The CDR3 spells CASSLGGLNEQYF. DNA for the CDR3: TGTGCCAGCAGCCTCGGAGGGCTCAACGAGCAGTACTTC. Full variable domain (outside the CDR3, taken from reference TRBV5-6 and TRBJ2-7): DAGVTQSPTHLIKTRGQQVTLRCSPKSGHDTVSWYQQALGQGPQFIFQYYEEEERQRGNFPDRFSGHQFPNYSSELNVNALLLGDSALYLCASSLGGLNEQYFGPGTRLTVT.